This paragraph reports one T cell receptor beta chain. Its antigen remains unknown. Using immunoSEQ multiplex PCR, the repertoire was profiled, and TCRdb retains in-frame clones only, with some absent. The sample carries about 1.5 million clones, 95% to 99% recorded once. This entry belongs to a study of shared clonotypes between healthy human individuals. Findings and caveats of the study: Having only a few donors restricted how much genetic and exposure-history diversity was captured.

The CDR3 is 14 residues long. Germline V gives CDR1 SGHTA, CDR2 FQGNSA. The V end was cut by 1 base, the J end by 4 bases, with 11 bases between. This chain uses TRBV7-2 with TRBJ2-7, with D perhaps TRBD2 (5 bases). The clonotype originates from a man aged 25-45 years in good health. The sequenced sample consisted of naive CD4+ T cells sorted from blood. As for subset: CD45RA+ positively selected. The CDR3 region has the DNA TGTGCCAGCAGCTTAGTTGCTAGCAGATACGAGCAGTACTTC. This codes for CASSLVASRYEQYF.